Sequencing of this T cell receptor (beta chain) was carried out in a study of cytomegalovirus exposure and HLA in healthy donors. In the study overall: Caucasian-associated ancestry cluster membership applied to approximately 84% of 300 to 450 genotyped donors.

General study points: According to an earlier analysis, most TCR beta V segments yielded productive rearrangements about 87% or about 30% of the time. The study put some 150 TCR beta chains on its list as cytomegalovirus-associated.

A word on this clone: Its antigen is unidentified.

The PCR had 60 Vbeta and 13 Jbeta primers. The protocol was immunoSEQ multiplex PCR, while the TCRdb copy is restricted to in-frame clones and leaves out a portion. The data show approximately 160,000 clones, approximately 82% seen once. Trimming shortened V by 0 bases and J by 2 bases, and 9 bases separated the two germline ends. This CDR3 comprises 14 residues. Germline lookup yields CDR1 SGDLS and CDR2 YYNGEE. Sequenced material: PBMCs. This clonotype was obtained from a male donor in good health and CMV-seronegative. This sequence joins TRBV9 and TRBJ2-7; weak D call: TRBD1 (6 bases). CDR3 region: CASSVGAGAYEQYF. The CDR3 DNA is TGTGCCAGCAGCGTAGGCGCAGGGGCCTACGAGCAGTACTTC. The variable domain in full, with the rest retrieved from reference TRBV9 and TRBJ2-7, is DSGVTQTPKHLITATGQRVTLRCSPRSGDLSVYWYQQSLDQGLQFLIQYYNGEERAKGNILERFSAQQFPDLHSELNLSSLELGDSALYFCASSVGAGAYEQYFGPGTRLTVT.